These T cell receptor beta chains were read from a single sample in a study of cytomegalovirus exposure and HLA in healthy donors. Only in-frame clones appear in the TCRdb table, and some are missing; sequencing was by immunoSEQ multiplex PCR. The table has 140,000 to 150,000 clones, about four fifths seen once; the top ten hold about 4.3%. Sample: PBMCs. The receptors shown here come from a man between 35 and 55 years old in good health and CMV-seronegative. Each CDR3 is given with its conserved first and last residue. D genes are given only for firm matches. Clone size appears in some rows only: once, few, many, or a class for an expanded clone.

cdr3_aa cdr3_nt j_call v_call clone_size d_call
CASSPSDRLLHF TGTGCCAGTAGTCCATCTGACAGGTTGCTCCACTTT TRBJ1-6 TRBV19 NA NA
CASSPQGSNQPQHF TGTGCCAGTAGTCCCCAGGGAAGCAATCAGCCCCAGCATTTT TRBJ1-5 TRBV19 NA NA
CSVGDRGYGYTF TGCAGCGTAGGGGACAGGGGTTATGGCTACACCTTC TRBJ1-2 TRBV29-1 NA TRBD1
CASRGLGYNEQFF TGTGCCAGCAGGGGACTAGGATACAATGAGCAGTTCTTC TRBJ2-1 TRBV27 NA TRBD2
CASSRIPGEAFF TGCGCCAGCAGCCGAATCCCAGGAGAAGCTTTCTTT TRBJ1-1 TRBV4-1 NA NA
CASSPRQGGNEKLFF TGTGCCAGCAGCCCCCGACAGGGTGGAAATGAAAAACTGTTTTTT TRBJ1-4 TRBV7-9 few TRBD1
CASSSLGVEQPQHF TGTGCCAGCAGCTCCCTAGGAGTAGAACAGCCCCAGCATTTT TRBJ1-5 TRBV7-6 NA NA
CSVSTAANTGELFF TGCAGCGTTTCGACAGCCGCGAACACCGGGGAGCTGTTTTTT TRBJ2-2 TRBV29-1 NA NA
CASSPRDRYNEQFF TGTGCCAGCTCACCACGGGACAGATACAATGAGCAGTTCTTC TRBJ2-1 TRBV18 once TRBD1
CASSARDRPYEQYF TGTGCTAGCAGCGCCCGGGACAGACCCTACGAGCAGTACTTC TRBJ2-7 TRBV7-7 NA TRBD1
CASEPGQGYEQYF TGTGCCAGCGAACCGGGACAGGGCTACGAGCAGTACTTC TRBJ2-7 TRBV2 NA TRBD1
CASRDLSTNEKLFF TGCGCCAGCCGCGATTTGTCAACTAATGAAAAACTGTTTTTT TRBJ1-4 TRBV5-1 NA NA
CASSFEGQGDQPQHF TGTGCCAGCAGTTTCGAGGGACAGGGCGATCAGCCCCAGCATTTT TRBJ1-5 TRBV27 NA TRBD1
CASSPMAGNSPLHF TGTGCCAGCAGCCCTATGGCCGGGAATTCACCCCTCCACTTT TRBJ1-6 TRBV9 NA NA
CASSVGTSGAHEQFF TGTGCCAGCAGTGTCGGGACTAGCGGCGCTCATGAGCAGTTCTTC TRBJ2-1 TRBV2 NA TRBD2
CASSPPELASNQPQHF TGTGCCAGCTCACCACCCGAACTCGCTAGCAATCAGCCCCAGCATTTT TRBJ1-5 TRBV18 few NA
CASRASMFFYEQYF TGTGCCAGCAGAGCTTCTATGTTCTTCTACGAGCAGTACTTC TRBJ2-7 TRBV27 NA NA
CASSSDREDSPLHF TGCGCCAGCAGCTCCGACAGGGAGGATTCACCCCTCCACTTT TRBJ1-6 TRBV5-1 once TRBD1
CASSSQGDFYTGELFF TGTGCCAGCAGTTCCCAAGGGGACTTCTACACCGGGGAGCTGTTTTTT TRBJ2-2 TRBV28 few NA
CASSFATFYEQYF TGTGCCAGCAGTTTCGCGACATTCTACGAGCAGTACTTC TRBJ2-7 TRBV28 NA NA
CASSPGLGSYEQYF TGCGCCAGCAGCCCGGGACTGGGCTCCTACGAGCAGTACTTC TRBJ2-7 TRBV10-2 NA NA
CASTKGLGDRDPGELFF TGTGCCAGCACGAAAGGATTGGGGGACAGGGACCCCGGGGAGCTGTTTTTT TRBJ2-2 TRBV7-6 NA TRBD1
CASSLYRGMGNEQFF TGTGCCAGCAGCTTATACCGGGGAATGGGGAATGAGCAGTTCTTC TRBJ2-1 TRBV7-2 NA NA
CASSLGKGFEQYF TGTGCCAGCAGCTTAGGGAAGGGGTTTGAGCAGTACTTC TRBJ2-7 TRBV7-6 NA NA
CASSPRRVSPTDTQYF TGTGCCAGTAGTCCCCGACGGGTCTCCCCCACAGATACGCAGTATTTT TRBJ2-3 TRBV19 once NA
CASTSGGAVNEQFF TGTGCCAGCACTAGCGGGGGGGCCGTGAATGAGCAGTTCTTC TRBJ2-1 TRBV6-6 NA TRBD2
CASSPGATTGAYEQYF TGCGCCAGCAGCCCTGGAGCTACAACGGGGGCCTACGAGCAGTACTTC TRBJ2-7 TRBV5-1 NA NA
CAWSIGLDYGYTF TGTGCCTGGAGTATTGGTCTAGACTATGGCTACACCTTC TRBJ1-2 TRBV30 NA NA
CASSLGQYGYTF TGCGCCAGCAGCTTGGGTCAGTATGGCTACACCTTC TRBJ1-2 TRBV5-1 once NA
CASSQDRTTQETQYF TGCGCCAGCAGCCAAGATCGGACTACTCAAGAGACCCAGTACTTC TRBJ2-5 TRBV4-3 NA NA
CSVGSSDNEQFF TGCAGCGTGGGGAGCAGCGACAATGAGCAGTTCTTC TRBJ2-1 TRBV29-1 NA NA
CASWGPGQGASPLHF TGTGCCAGCTGGGGTCCGGGACAGGGGGCTTCACCCCTCCACTTT TRBJ1-6 TRBV6-1 NA TRBD1
CASSEWGVLAGTDTQYF TGCGCCAGCAGTGAGTGGGGAGTACTAGCGGGTACAGATACGCAGTATTTT TRBJ2-3 TRBV10-2 NA TRBD2
CASSPTGVTDTQYF TGTGCCAGCAGCCCCACAGGGGTCACAGATACGCAGTATTTT TRBJ2-3 TRBV7-2 NA TRBD1
CASSLRSGIPEAFF TGTGCCAGCAGCTTGCGGTCAGGGATACCGGAAGCTTTCTTT TRBJ1-1 TRBV5-6 NA NA